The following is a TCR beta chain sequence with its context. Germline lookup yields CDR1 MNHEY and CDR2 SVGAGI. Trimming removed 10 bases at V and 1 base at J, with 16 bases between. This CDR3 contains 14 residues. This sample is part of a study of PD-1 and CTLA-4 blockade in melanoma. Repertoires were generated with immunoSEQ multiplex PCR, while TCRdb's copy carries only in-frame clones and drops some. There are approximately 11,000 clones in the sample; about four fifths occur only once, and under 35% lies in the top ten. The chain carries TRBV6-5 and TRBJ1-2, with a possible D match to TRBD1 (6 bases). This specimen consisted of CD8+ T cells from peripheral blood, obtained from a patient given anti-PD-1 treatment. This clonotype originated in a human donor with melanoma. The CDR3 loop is CAIKPGVFNYGYTF. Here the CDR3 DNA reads TGTGCCATAAAACCAGGGGTCTTTAACTATGGCTACACCTTC.